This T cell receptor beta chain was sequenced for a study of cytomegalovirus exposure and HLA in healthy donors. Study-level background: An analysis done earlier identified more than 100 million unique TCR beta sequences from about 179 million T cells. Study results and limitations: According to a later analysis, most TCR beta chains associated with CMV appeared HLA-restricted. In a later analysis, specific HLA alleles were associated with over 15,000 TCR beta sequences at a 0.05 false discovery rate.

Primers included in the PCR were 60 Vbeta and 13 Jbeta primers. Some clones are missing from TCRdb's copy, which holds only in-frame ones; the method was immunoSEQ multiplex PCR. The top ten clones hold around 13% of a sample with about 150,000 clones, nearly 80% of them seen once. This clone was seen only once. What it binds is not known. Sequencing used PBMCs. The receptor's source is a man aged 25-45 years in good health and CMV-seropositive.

CDR3 region: CSVEPETSTDTQYF. DNA for the CDR3: TGCAGCGTTGAGCCGGAGACTAGCACAGATACGCAGTATTTT. V usage is TRBV29-1 and J usage is TRBJ2-3; no reliable D call. CDR1 and CDR2 from the germline V gene are SQVTM and ANQGSEA. CDR3 length equals 14 residues. The V and J ends lost 3 bases and 0 bases respectively, with 10 bases between them.